This T cell receptor (beta chain) was recorded in a study of blood T cell repertoires in COVID-19. Trimming took 3 bases from V and 1 from J, leaving 6 bases between them. CDR3 length equals 13 residues. Germline CDR1 MNHEY, CDR2 SMNVEV (reference sequence). This clone was counted once. Other DNA sequences in the sample encode the same CDR3. The table came from immunoSEQ multiplex PCR; TCRdb's copy has only in-frame clones and leaves some out. The sample includes about 310,000 clones, 85% to 90% of them seen just once. Sequenced: PBMCs or T cells enriched from blood (not recorded which). The source of this sequence is a woman in her thirties who had recovered from COVID-19. The genes are TRBV27 and TRBJ1-1; D is possibly TRBD1 (6 bases). The CDR3 protein is CASSLTGNTEAFF. DNA for the CDR3: TGTGCCAGCAGTTTGACAGGGAACACTGAAGCTTTCTTT.